This TCR beta chain was sequenced during a study of T cells in Graves' hyperthyroidism and ophthalmopathy. For the study at large: Before any treatment, at initial diagnosis, peripheral blood was collected. Study findings and constraints: Ophthalmopathy prediction by the model preceded onset by a median approximately 6.1 months.

Amplified TCR beta CDR3 regions came from RNA transcripts. The HTBI set primed first-round TCR CDR3 RT-PCR. TCRdb recomputed calls from the multiplex PCR reads with MiXCR, one row per CDR3 protein. The sample yields under 650,000 distinct CDR3 sequences, around 15% seen once. The CDR3 extends over 13 amino acids. Germline V CDR1 and CDR2: MDHEN, SYDVKM. V lost 5 bases, J lost 7 bases, and 8 bases stayed unmatched. This clonotype was seen repeatedly, ten times or more. Antigen unknown. This chain connects TRBV28 to TRBJ2-7, with 7 bases aligning to TRBD1. The receptor was derived from a woman in her 30s with Graves' hyperthyroidism. The specimen sequenced was blood. The CDR3 region is CASSLDRVREQYF. CDR3 in DNA: TGTGCCAGCAGTCTCGACAGGGTAAGGGAGCAGTACTTC.